This T cell receptor beta chain was obtained from a study of long-term antiretroviral therapy in people with HIV. Version v3.0 of the immunoSEQ assay was performed at survey level. Generated by immunoSEQ multiplex PCR, the TCRdb table keeps only in-frame clones and is missing some. The repertoire holds fewer than 40,000 clones, with almost 97% as singletons. This CDR3 contains 14 residues. V shed 3 bases and J shed 8 bases, with 14 bases lying between them. Germline loops: CDR1 SGHTA, CDR2 FQGTGA. The gene calls are TRBV7-3 and TRBJ2-1; maybe TRBD1 (5 bases). This TCR was recovered from a man aged 25 to 40 with HIV. The starting material was unsorted PBMCs, obtained 6.9 years after starting antiretroviral therapy. The CDR3 region is CASSLVGSGHEQFF. For the CDR3, the DNA is TGTGCCAGCAGCTTGGTGGGATCAGGGCATGAGCAGTTCTTC. The full variable domain, in which reference TRBV7-3 and TRBJ2-1 provide the parts outside the CDR3, is GAGVSQTPSNKVTEKGKYVELRCDPISGHTALYWYRQSLGQGPEFLIYFQGTGAADDSGLPNDRFFAVRPEGSVSTLKIQRTERGDSAVYLCASSLVGSGHEQFFGPGTRLTVL.